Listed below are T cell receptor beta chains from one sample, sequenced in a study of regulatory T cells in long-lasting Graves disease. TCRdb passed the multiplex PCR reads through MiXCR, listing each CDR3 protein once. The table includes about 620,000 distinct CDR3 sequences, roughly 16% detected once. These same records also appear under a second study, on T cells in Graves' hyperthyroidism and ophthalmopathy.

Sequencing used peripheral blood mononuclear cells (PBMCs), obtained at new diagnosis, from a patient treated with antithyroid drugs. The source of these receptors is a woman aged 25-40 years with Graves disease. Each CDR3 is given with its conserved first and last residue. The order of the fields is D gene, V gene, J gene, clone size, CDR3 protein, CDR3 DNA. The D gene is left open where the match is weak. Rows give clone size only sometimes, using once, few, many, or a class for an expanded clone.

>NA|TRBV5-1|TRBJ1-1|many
CASSLASTANTEAFF
TGTGCCAGCAGCTTGGCTTCGACGGCGAACACTGAAGCTTTCTTT
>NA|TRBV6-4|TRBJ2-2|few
CASSERADTGELFF
TGTGCCAGCAGTGAGCGGGCCGACACCGGGGAGCTGTTTTTT
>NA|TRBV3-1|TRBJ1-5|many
CASSQMGVGEPQHF
TGTGCCAGCAGCCAGATGGGGGTTGGGGAGCCCCAGCATTTT
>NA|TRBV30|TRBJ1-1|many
CAWSLFFGPEAFF
TGTGCCTGGAGTCTTTTCTTCGGGCCGGAAGCTTTCTTT
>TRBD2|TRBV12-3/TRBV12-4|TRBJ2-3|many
CASSLGLADTQYF
TGTGCCAGCAGCCTGGGACTAGCAGATACGCAGTATTTT
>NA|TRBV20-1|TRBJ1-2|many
CSARWGQGGYTF
TGCAGTGCTAGATGGGGGCAGGGTGGCTACACCTTC
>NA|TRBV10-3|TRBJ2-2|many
CAISEREYTGELFF
TGTGCCATCAGTGAGCGGGAGTACACCGGGGAGCTGTTTTTT
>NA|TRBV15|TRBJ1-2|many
CATSRKERSYGYTF
TGTGCCACCAGCAGAAAGGAGCGGTCCTATGGCTACACCTTC
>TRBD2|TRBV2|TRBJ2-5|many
CASSETSGPLGETQYF
TGTGCCAGCAGTGAGACTAGCGGGCCCCTAGGGGAGACCCAGTACTTC
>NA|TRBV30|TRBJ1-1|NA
CAWSVRLQPVATFF
TGTGCCTGGAGTGTAAGGTTACAGCCCGTAGCCACTTTCTTT
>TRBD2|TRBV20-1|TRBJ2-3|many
CSARGDYAGATDTQYF
TGCAGTGCTAGGGGGGATTATGCGGGAGCTACAGATACGCAGTATTTT
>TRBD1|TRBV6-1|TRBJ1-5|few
CAGGTGAISNQPQHF
TGTGCCGGGGGGACAGGGGCTATTAGCAATCAGCCCCAGCATTTT
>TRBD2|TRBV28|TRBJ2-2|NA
CASSLGGAGGELFF
TGTGCCAGCAGTTTGGGAGGGGCGGGCGGGGAGCTGTTTTTT
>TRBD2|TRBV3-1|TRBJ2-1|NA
CASSQDVQAGRNEQFF
TGTGCCAGCAGCCAAGATGTACAAGCGGGACGCAATGAGCAGTTCTTC
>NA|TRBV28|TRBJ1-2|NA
CASSPAGAYGYTF
TGTGCCAGCAGTCCCGCCGGGGCCTATGGCTACACCTTC
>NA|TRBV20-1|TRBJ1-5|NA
CSARWGLSNQPQHF
TGCAGTGCTAGATGGGGACTTAGCAATCAGCCCCAGCATTTT
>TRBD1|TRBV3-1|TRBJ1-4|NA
CASSQVGQGGEKLFF
TGTGCCAGCAGCCAAGTGGGACAGGGGGGTGAAAAACTGTTTTTT
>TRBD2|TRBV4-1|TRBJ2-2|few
CASRGGAGELFF
TGCGCCAGCCGCGGGGGGGCCGGGGAGCTGTTTTTT
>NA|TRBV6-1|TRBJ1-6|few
CASRISGTTWNSLHF
TGTGCCAGCAGGATATCCGGGACAACCTGGAACTCCCTCCACTTT
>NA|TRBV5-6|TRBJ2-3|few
CASSRGSLGWGTQYF
TGTGCCAGCAGCCGAGGCTCACTAGGCTGGGGTACGCAGTATTTT
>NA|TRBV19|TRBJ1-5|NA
CASSMNLLPQTAPRGPQHF
TGTGCCAGTAGTATGAACCTACTGCCACAGACAGCACCCCGGGGGCCCCAGCATTTT
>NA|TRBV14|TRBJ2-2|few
CASGPLRLPGELFF
TGTGCCAGCGGACCCTTGAGGTTGCCCGGGGAGCTGTTTTTT
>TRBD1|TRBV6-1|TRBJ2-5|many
CASSDRGSGTQYF
TGTGCCAGCAGCGACAGGGGGAGTGGGACCCAGTACTTC
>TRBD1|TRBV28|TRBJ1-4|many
CASSLDRVEKLFF
TGTGCCAGCAGCCTAGACAGGGTTGAAAAACTGTTTTTT
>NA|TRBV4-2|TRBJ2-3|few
CASSQRGPDTQYF
TGTGCCAGCAGCCAGAGAGGTCCAGATACGCAGTATTTT
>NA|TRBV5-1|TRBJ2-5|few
CASSLSQGLQETQYF
TGCGCCAGCAGCTTATCACAGGGCCTACAAGAGACCCAGTACTTC
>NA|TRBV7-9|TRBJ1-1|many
CASSLTAVEAFF
TGTGCCAGCAGCCTGACGGCCGTGGAAGCTTTCTTT
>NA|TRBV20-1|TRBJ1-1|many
CSAPKAGTDTEAFF
TGCAGTGCTCCCAAGGCGGGCACGGACACTGAAGCTTTCTTT
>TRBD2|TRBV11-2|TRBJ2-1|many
CASRPGRPGLAGVASYNEQFF
TGTGCCAGCAGGCCAGGCCGCCCGGGACTAGCGGGAGTAGCCTCCTACAATGAGCAGTTCTTC
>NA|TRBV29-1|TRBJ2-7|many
CSVTVLSYEQYF
TGCAGCGTTACAGTACTCTCCTACGAGCAGTACTTC
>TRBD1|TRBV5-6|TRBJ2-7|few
CASSSQESTGGEQYF
TGTGCCAGCAGCTCCCAAGAATCGACAGGGGGCGAGCAGTACTTC